This T cell receptor beta chain appears in the sequencing data of a study of T cell clonality in common variable immunodeficiency. Overall study results and limits: Fewer deletions and N-nucleotide insertions were reportedly seen in common variable immunodeficiency TCR beta sequences.

The CDR3 consists of 15 residues. From germline, CDR1 is GTSNPN and CDR2 SVGIG (reference sequence). The V and J ends lost 6 bases and 1 base, in that order; junction bases with no gene match: 8. Using immunoSEQ multiplex PCR, the repertoire was profiled, and TCRdb retains in-frame clones only, with some absent. The listing records roughly 16,000 clones. Concerning this clone itself: Antigen unknown. The observed sequence ends 3 residues before the CDR3 terminus, with the missing tail filled in from the germline J gene.

Sequencing was carried out using peripheral blood mononuclear cells. The clonotype originates from a human donor with common variable immunodeficiency. The J gene is TRBJ2-1, the V gene TRBV30, with 8 positions matching TRBD1. CDR3 sequence reads: CACRPTGGSYNEQFF. The sequenced part of the CDR3 DNA is TGTGCCTGCCGTCCAACAGGGGGATCCTACAATGAG.